This TCR beta chain is drawn from a study of cytomegalovirus exposure and HLA in healthy donors. The PCR employed 60 Vbeta primers together with 13 Jbeta primers. In the study's own analysis: Later, tens of millions of unique TCR beta chains were counted in an analysis, and around 11 million of them were shared. The table came from immunoSEQ multiplex PCR; TCRdb's copy has only in-frame clones and leaves some out. The DNA gave D and trimming, while V, J and clone size come from that table. This table has over 25,000 clones, 60% to 80% appearing once. The CDR3 sequence is 16 residues long. Germline V gene sequence: CDR1 MNHNY, CDR2 SVGAGI (reference sequence). J gave up 1 base and V 4 bases, and 5 bases lay outside the gene matches. Study-level results: The authors excluded some V segments, including TRBV6-2 and TRBV6-3, as indistinguishable. Across donors, presence/absence analyses took sequencing depth to be roughly uniform. In vitro data verified three CMV-associated chains as specific for CMV antigens.

Note on this clone: Its target is not known.

The specimen sequenced was PBMCs. The chain recombines TRBV6-6 with TRBJ2-4, with 9 nucleotides matching TRBD1. The receptor was isolated from a male donor in good health and CMV-seropositive. DNA of the CDR3: TGTGCCAGCAGTTCCCGGGACAGGGAGGCCAAAAACATTCAGTACTTC. Translation gives CASSSRDREAKNIQYF.